These T cell receptor beta chains were read from a single sample in a study of shared clonotypes between healthy human individuals. Profiled with immunoSEQ multiplex PCR; TCRdb holds only in-frame clones, not every one. The table includes about 2 million clones, less than 95% detected once. Sequences were obtained from naive CD8+ T cells sorted from blood. The source is a man between 18 and 35 years old in good health. Both conserved end residues are part of each CDR3. The order of the fields is J gene, V gene, D gene, clone size, CDR3 protein, CDR3 DNA. A D gene is named only where the DNA matches it firmly. Only part of the rows carry a size: once, few, many, or a class if the clone is expanded.

>TRBJ2-3|TRBV10-1|NA|NA
CASSLLRTDTQYF
TGCGCCAGCAGTCTCCTCCGCACAGATACGCAGTATTTT
>TRBJ2-7|TRBV6-6|NA|once
CASRHDVGEAYEQYF
TGTGCCAGCAGGCATGATGTAGGGGAGGCCTACGAGCAGTACTTC
>TRBJ2-5|TRBV5-1|TRBD2|NA
CASSSGLAGAGETQYF
TGCGCCAGCAGCTCCGGACTAGCGGGAGCCGGCGAGACCCAGTACTTC
>TRBJ2-7|TRBV30|NA|NA
CAWSRGESYEQYF
TGTGCCTGGAGTCGAGGGGAGTCCTACGAGCAGTACTTC
>TRBJ1-6|TRBV6-1|NA|NA
CASSDRVLLGSYNSPLHF
TGTGCCAGCAGTGACAGGGTTCTACTGGGCTCCTATAATTCACCCCTCCACTTT
>TRBJ1-3|TRBV19|NA|many
CASRTAPASGNTIYF
TGTGCCAGCCGCACAGCACCGGCCTCTGGAAACACCATATATTTT
>TRBJ2-1|TRBV4-1|TRBD1|NA
CASSPGTGTSAYNEQFF
TGCGCCAGCAGCCCAGGGACAGGGACTTCGGCCTACAATGAGCAGTTCTTC
>TRBJ1-6|TRBV19|NA|NA
CASSIPPDSLSSYNSPLHF
TGTGCCAGTAGTATCCCCCCGGACAGTCTAAGCTCCTATAATTCACCCCTCCACTTT
>TRBJ1-1|TRBV11-2|NA|NA
CASSLGQRAFF
TGTGCCAGCAGCTTAGGTCAACGAGCTTTCTTT
>TRBJ2-3|TRBV7-8|NA|NA
CASSEALWGGSIDTQYF
TGTGCCAGCAGCGAGGCCTTATGGGGGGGCTCTATAGATACGCAGTATTTT
>TRBJ2-3|TRBV4-1|NA|NA
CASSQVTTSTDTQYF
TGCGCCAGCAGCCAAGTGACGACTAGCACAGATACGCAGTATTTT
>TRBJ2-1|TRBV9|NA|NA
CASSVGGGSYNEQFF
TGTGCCAGCAGCGTAGGAGGGGGATCCTACAATGAGCAGTTCTTC
>TRBJ1-1|TRBV27|NA|once
CASSLSPTVNTEAFF
TGTGCCAGCAGTTTATCGCCGACAGTGAACACTGAAGCTTTCTTT
>TRBJ1-4|TRBV2|NA|NA
CASRGATNEKLFF
TGTGCCAGCCGAGGAGCAACTAATGAAAAACTGTTTTTT
>TRBJ2-1|TRBV7-9|TRBD2|NA
CASRSGTSPYNEQFF
TGTGCCAGCAGGTCCGGGACTAGTCCCTACAATGAGCAGTTCTTC
>TRBJ1-1|TRBV27|TRBD1|NA
CASSPLPTGGNTEAFF
TGTGCCAGCAGTCCCCTCCCGACAGGGGGCAATACTGAAGCTTTCTTT
>TRBJ2-1|TRBV11-2|NA|NA
CASSLGNEQFF
TGTGCCAGCAGCCTAGGGAATGAGCAGTTCTTC
>TRBJ2-1|TRBV27|NA|NA
CASSLGQGPTHEQFF
TGTGCCAGCAGTTTAGGGCAGGGACCGACGCATGAGCAGTTCTTC
>TRBJ1-1|TRBV27|NA|NA
CASSQKPNLNTEAFF
TGTGCCAGCAGTCAGAAGCCGAACTTGAACACTGAAGCTTTCTTT
>TRBJ2-1|TRBV5-6|NA|NA
CASSLGTGPLDEQFF
TGTGCCAGCAGCTTGGGGACTGGCCCACTGGATGAGCAGTTCTTC
>TRBJ2-7|TRBV9|TRBD1|NA
CASSVGFGTGPNSYEQYF
TGTGCCAGCAGCGTAGGATTCGGGACAGGACCAAACTCCTACGAGCAGTACTTC
>TRBJ2-7|TRBV28|NA|NA
CASSLLTPNEQYF
TGTGCCAGCAGTTTACTCACCCCAAACGAGCAGTACTTC
>TRBJ2-7|TRBV11-2|NA|NA
CASSLADWGEQYF
TGTGCCAGCAGCTTAGCGGACTGGGGCGAGCAGTACTTC
>TRBJ2-2|TRBV4-1|TRBD2|NA
CASSQDMGTSGFRDTGELFF
TGCGCCAGCAGCCAAGATATGGGGACTAGCGGCTTTCGGGACACCGGGGAGCTGTTTTTT
>TRBJ2-5|TRBV18|NA|NA
CASSPPGARGTQYF
TGTGCCAGCTCACCACCGGGGGCGCGAGGGACCCAGTACTTC
>TRBJ2-7|TRBV7-9|NA|NA
CASSSDRYEQYF
TGTGCCAGCAGTAGCGACCGCTACGAGCAGTACTTC
>TRBJ2-4|TRBV1|NA|NA
CTSSQVSRLAKNIQYF
TGCACCAGCAGCCAAGTTAGCCGACTAGCCAAAAACATTCAGTACTTC
>TRBJ2-3|TRBV4-1|NA|NA
CASSQGTSSTDTQYF
TGCGCCAGCAGCCAAGGGACCTCTAGCACAGATACGCAGTATTTT
>TRBJ1-1|TRBV7-6|NA|NA
CASSLEGPEAFF
TGTGCCAGCAGCTTGGAGGGTCCTGAAGCTTTCTTT
>TRBJ2-7|TRBV5-6|NA|NA
CASSHKIGRIYEQYF
TGTGCCAGCAGCCATAAGATCGGACGCATCTACGAGCAGTACTTC
>TRBJ2-7|TRBV28|TRBD1|NA
CASSLRDRAYEQYF
TGTGCCAGCAGTTTACGGGACAGAGCCTACGAGCAGTACTTC
>TRBJ2-7|TRBV19|TRBD1|NA
CASSMMTGGDSYEQYF
TGTGCCAGTAGTATGATGACAGGGGGCGACTCCTACGAGCAGTACTTC
>TRBJ2-7|TRBV4-1|NA|once
CASSQAYSAYGAYEQYF
TGCGCCAGCAGCCAGGCCTATTCCGCCTACGGGGCCTACGAGCAGTACTTC
>TRBJ1-1|TRBV2|NA|NA
CASSEFGAGMNTEAFF
TGTGCCAGCAGTGAATTTGGGGCAGGGATGAACACTGAAGCTTTCTTT
>TRBJ2-7|TRBV5-6|NA|NA
CASSPGSYHEQYF
TGTGCCAGCAGCCCGGGGTCCTACCACGAGCAGTACTTC
>TRBJ2-1|TRBV9|TRBD2|NA
CASSVRAGDPSEQFF
TGTGCCAGCAGCGTAAGGGCGGGGGACCCCAGTGAGCAGTTCTTC
>TRBJ1-5|TRBV6-1|NA|NA
CASSPRGPSNQPQHF
TGTGCCAGCAGTCCTCGAGGCCCCTCCAATCAGCCCCAGCATTTT
>TRBJ2-7|TRBV27|NA|NA
CASRHSSYEQYF
TGTGCCAGCAGGCACTCTTCCTACGAGCAGTACTTC
>TRBJ2-7|TRBV7-9|NA|NA
CASSLGGGGGPFYEQYF
TGTGCCAGCAGCTTAGGCGGTGGAGGGGGGCCTTTTTACGAGCAGTACTTC
>TRBJ2-2|TRBV4-1|NA|NA
CASSQEFGGRDTGELFF
TGCGCCAGCAGCCAAGAATTCGGGGGAAGGGACACCGGGGAGCTGTTTTTT
>TRBJ2-1|TRBV4-3|TRBD2|NA
CASSQESGLAEALYNEQFF
TGCGCCAGCAGCCAAGAAAGTGGACTAGCGGAGGCCCTATACAATGAGCAGTTCTTC
>TRBJ2-1|TRBV10-2|TRBD2|NA
CASSEQDSGRAKGNEQFF
TGCGCCAGCAGTGAGCAAGATAGCGGGAGGGCCAAGGGCAATGAGCAGTTCTTC
>TRBJ1-5|TRBV6-5|NA|once
CASSYHSNQPQHF
TGTGCCAGCAGTTATCATAGCAATCAGCCCCAGCATTTT
>TRBJ1-3|TRBV7-9|NA|NA
CAIQPGNTIYF
TGTGCCATCCAGCCTGGAAACACCATATATTTT
>TRBJ2-5|TRBV6-6|NA|NA
CASTDGTIQETQYF
TGTGCCAGCACCGACGGAACTATTCAAGAGACCCAGTACTTC
>TRBJ2-1|TRBV2|NA|NA
CASSELGLGLLYNEQFF
TGTGCCAGCAGTGAACTAGGCCTGGGCCTTCTCTACAATGAGCAGTTCTTC
>TRBJ1-6|TRBV27|TRBD1|NA
CASSITGVHSPLHF
TGTGCCAGCAGTATTACAGGGGTTCATTCACCCCTCCACTTT
>TRBJ2-1|TRBV10-1|TRBD2|NA
CASSGGSGVDNEQFF
TGCGCCAGCAGTGGGGGTAGCGGGGTCGACAATGAGCAGTTCTTC
>TRBJ2-7|TRBV4-3|NA|NA
CASSQWPPGAGLSYEQYF
TGCGCCAGCAGCCAATGGCCCCCCGGAGCGGGCCTCTCCTACGAGCAGTACTTC
>TRBJ2-7|TRBV5-6|NA|NA
CASSLEGNEQYF
TGTGCCAGCAGCTTGGAAGGGAACGAGCAGTACTTC
>TRBJ2-7|TRBV7-9|NA|NA
CASSQDRGFYEQYF
TGCGCCAGCAGCCAAGATCGAGGGTTCTACGAGCAGTACTTC
>TRBJ1-5|TRBV4-1|TRBD1|NA
CASSQAGTAQPQHF
TGCGCCAGCAGCCAGGCCGGGACAGCTCAGCCCCAGCATTTT
>TRBJ2-5|TRBV7-9|TRBD2|NA
CASSHATSGGETQYF
TGTGCCAGCAGCCACGCGACTAGCGGGGGAGAGACCCAGTACTTC
>TRBJ1-1|TRBV5-1|NA|few
CASSPPATGRDTEAFF
TGCGCCAGCAGCCCCCCCGCGACAGGCAGGGACACTGAAGCTTTCTTT
>TRBJ2-7|TRBV27|NA|NA
CASSLSAGSYEQYF
TGTGCCAGCAGTTTATCTGCAGGGTCCTACGAGCAGTACTTC
>TRBJ2-5|TRBV7-9|NA|NA
CASSLADSGETQYF
TGTGCCAGCAGCTTAGCCGACAGTGGTGAGACCCAGTACTTC
>TRBJ2-1|TRBV2|NA|NA
CASSVEAANNEQFF
TGTGCCAGCAGTGTTGAGGCGGCTAACAATGAGCAGTTCTTC
>TRBJ2-7|TRBV28|NA|once
CASSFGRATAYEQYF
TGTGCCAGCAGTTTCGGCAGGGCGACGGCATACGAGCAGTACTTC
>TRBJ2-7|TRBV15|NA|NA
CATSRSGDYEQYF
TGTGCCACCAGCAGATCGGGGGATTACGAGCAGTACTTC